This entry concerns a single T cell receptor (beta chain). Base qualities were left out, and no much larger clone turns up one base away. V is pruned by 10 bases and J by 0 bases, leaving 5 bases of the junction without a gene match. CDR1 and CDR2 are read off the germline V gene (reference sequence) as LNHDA and SQIVND. Including cysteine and phenylalanine, the CDR3 has 14 amino acids. The CDR3 DNA has 42 bases and is translated from base 1. Libraries came from the immunoSEQ multiplex PCR assay. For most patients, genomic DNA was isolated with the Qiagen DNeasy Blood and Tissue Kit and sent frozen to Adaptive Biotechnologies for TCR sequencing. For most patients, genomic DNA was subjected to high-throughput TCR-beta CDR3 sequencing by Adaptive Biotechnologies. On the authors' methods: Adaptive's ImmunoSEQ software was the source of the TCR sequencing data for 18 patients, while a few other patients were processed with MiXCR and VDJtools. To correct CD4 versus CD8 sorting errors, any sequence found in both subsets at a frequency ratio below 5:1 was removed. CDR3 nucleotide sequences shared by donor and recipient were removed because the origin of these sequences could not be assigned. To be classed as alloreactive, a clone needed at least 2-fold expansion over unstimulated cells and a minimum CFSE-low frequency of 0.002% (template counts) or 0.001% (read counts). A clone was considered mappable if detected in the sequenced pre-transplant spleen, lymph node, or MLR CFSE-low populations of the donor or recipient. The cumulative frequency of alloreactive clones was calculated as a percentage of all sequences, weighted by copy number. Sourced from immuneACCESS, this table was stored by TCRdb with only in-frame sequences that have V and J called. A share of the clones is absent; for the studies checked, an unresolved V gene accounts for under half, and the remainder has no known explanation. V and J calls plus clone size are reproduced from that table; the DNA served to infer D and trimming. The sample records roughly 23,000 clones, roughly two fifths of which are singletons. The ten largest clonotypes hold around 1.5% of the sample.

This entry comes from a study of graft-versus-host responses after intestinal transplantation (dated by TCRdb to about 2021). In terms of the full investigation: Recipients received multivisceral, liver-intestinal, or isolated intestinal transplants. Donor T cell macrochimerism was defined as a peak of at least 4% donor T cells among recipient peripheral blood mononuclear cells. Of the roughly 24 intestinal transplant recipients enrolled in the cohort, one of whom was a retransplant, a few patients without pretransplant specimens were excluded. Rather than being sequenced by the commercial service, samples from three later patients were sequenced in-house on an Illumina MiSeq and processed with MiXCR. After intestinal transplantation, graft-versus-host and host-versus-graft alloreactive T cell clones were followed in the graft, circulation and bone marrow using bulk TCR-beta CDR3 sequencing. Alloreactive clones were identified by sequencing pre-transplant mixed lymphocyte reaction products and comparing these products with unstimulated pre-transplant donor and recipient T cells. Every recipient was given anti-thymocyte globulin induction, then maintenance tacrolimus and steroids for roughly three years.

The research as a whole found: The conclusions were limited by the relatively low number and heterogeneity of the intestinal transplant patients. Early after transplant, peak levels of circulating GvH clones were found to be associated with declines in HvG clones. GvH clones were detected in recipient bone marrow, and some appeared earlier in ileal mucosa or blood, consistent with an intestinal mucosal origin. Patients with donor T cell macrochimerism had high GvH to HvG T cell clonal ratios in their allografts.

Reading the label with the study, this specimen's time point is: cells obtained before transplantation from donor or recipient. In the mixed lymphocyte reactions, some 200,000 CFSE-labeled pre-transplant responders were plated with some 200,000 irradiated violet-dye-labeled stimulators and cultured for 5 to 6 days. After the mixed lymphocyte reaction, proliferating CD3+CD4+CFSE-low and CD3+CD8+CFSE-low responder cells were FACS-sorted on a BD Influx sorter. This sample comprised alloreactive CD8+ T cells from a mixed lymphocyte reaction culture, obtained before transplantation. The intended sense of this specimen's cell subset or site label: CFSE-low proliferating T cells sorted from roughly six-day pre-transplant mixed lymphocyte reaction (GvH or HvG direction). The TCR comes from a human patient who was an organ donor for intestinal transplantation. This sequence uses TRBV19 and TRBJ2-3; TRBD2 lines up with 9 middle nucleotides. The CDR3 in this case is CAIRTSGSTDTQYF. The sequenced DNA: TGTGCCATACGAACTAGCGGGAGCACAGATACGCAGTATTTT. Extended through the reference TRBV19 and TRBJ2-3 proteins, this CDR3 yields the full variable domain: DGGITQSPKYLFRKEGQNVTLSCEQNLNHDAMYWYRQDPGQGLRLIYYSQIVNDFQKGDIAEGYSVSREKKESFPLTVTSAQKNPTAFYLCAIRTSGSTDTQYFGPGTRLTVL.